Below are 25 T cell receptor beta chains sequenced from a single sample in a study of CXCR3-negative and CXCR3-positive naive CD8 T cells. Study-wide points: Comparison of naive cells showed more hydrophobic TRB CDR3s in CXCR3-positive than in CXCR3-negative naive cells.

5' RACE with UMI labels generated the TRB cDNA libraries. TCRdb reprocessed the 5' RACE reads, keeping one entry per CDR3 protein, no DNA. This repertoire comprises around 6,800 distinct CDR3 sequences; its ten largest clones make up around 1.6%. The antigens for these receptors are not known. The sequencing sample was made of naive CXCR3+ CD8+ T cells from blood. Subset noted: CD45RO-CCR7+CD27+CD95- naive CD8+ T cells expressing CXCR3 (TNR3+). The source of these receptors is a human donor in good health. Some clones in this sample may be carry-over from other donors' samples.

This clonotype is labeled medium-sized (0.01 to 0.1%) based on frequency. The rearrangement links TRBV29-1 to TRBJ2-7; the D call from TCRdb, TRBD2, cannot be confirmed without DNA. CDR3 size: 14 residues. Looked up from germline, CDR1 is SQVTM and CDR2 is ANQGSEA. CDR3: CSVEGLAGSYEQYF.

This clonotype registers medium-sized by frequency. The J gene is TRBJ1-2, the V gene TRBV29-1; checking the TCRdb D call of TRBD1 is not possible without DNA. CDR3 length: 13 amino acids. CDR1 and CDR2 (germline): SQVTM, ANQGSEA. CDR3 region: CSVRSQGRYGYTF.

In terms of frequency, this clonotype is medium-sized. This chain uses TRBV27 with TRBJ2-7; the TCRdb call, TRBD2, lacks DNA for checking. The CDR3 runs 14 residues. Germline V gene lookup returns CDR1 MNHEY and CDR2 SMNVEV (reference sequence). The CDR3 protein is CASSLTSGSYEQYF.

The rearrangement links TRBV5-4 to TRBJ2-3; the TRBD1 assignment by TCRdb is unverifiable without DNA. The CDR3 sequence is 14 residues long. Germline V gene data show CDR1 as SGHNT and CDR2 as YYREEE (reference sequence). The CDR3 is CASSFWDPTDTQYF.

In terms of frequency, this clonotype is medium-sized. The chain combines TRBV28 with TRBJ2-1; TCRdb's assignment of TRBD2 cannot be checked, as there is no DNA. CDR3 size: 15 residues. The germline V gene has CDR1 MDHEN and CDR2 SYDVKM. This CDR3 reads CASSGYQREGQEQFF.

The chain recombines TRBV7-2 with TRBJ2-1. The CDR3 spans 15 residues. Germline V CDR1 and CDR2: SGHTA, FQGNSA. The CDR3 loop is CASRSREGVGNEQFF.

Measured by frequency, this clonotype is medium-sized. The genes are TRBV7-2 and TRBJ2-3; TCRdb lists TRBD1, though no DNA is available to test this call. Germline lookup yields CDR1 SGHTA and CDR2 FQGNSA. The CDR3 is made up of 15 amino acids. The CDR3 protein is CASSLEAGSGDTQYF.

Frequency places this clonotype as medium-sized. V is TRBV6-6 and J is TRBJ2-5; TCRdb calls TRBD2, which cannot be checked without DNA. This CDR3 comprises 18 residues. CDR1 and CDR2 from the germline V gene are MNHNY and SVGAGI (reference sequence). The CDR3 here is CASSYSSGTSGIQETQYF.

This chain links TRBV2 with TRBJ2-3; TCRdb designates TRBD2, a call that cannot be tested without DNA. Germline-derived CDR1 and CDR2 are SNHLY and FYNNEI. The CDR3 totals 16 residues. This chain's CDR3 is CASSERLAGGTDTQYF.

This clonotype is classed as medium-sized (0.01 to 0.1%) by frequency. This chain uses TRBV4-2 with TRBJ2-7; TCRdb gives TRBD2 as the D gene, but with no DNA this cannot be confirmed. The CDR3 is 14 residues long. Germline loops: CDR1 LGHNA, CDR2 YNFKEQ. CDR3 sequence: CASSQAAGGKEQYF.

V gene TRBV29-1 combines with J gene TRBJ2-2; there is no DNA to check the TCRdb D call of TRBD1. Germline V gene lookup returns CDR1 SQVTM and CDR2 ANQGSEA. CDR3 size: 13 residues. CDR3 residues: CSGGAENTGELFF.

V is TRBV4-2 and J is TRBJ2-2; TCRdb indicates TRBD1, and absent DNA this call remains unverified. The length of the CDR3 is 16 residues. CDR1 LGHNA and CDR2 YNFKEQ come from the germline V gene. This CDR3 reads CASSQDAGSVAGELFF.

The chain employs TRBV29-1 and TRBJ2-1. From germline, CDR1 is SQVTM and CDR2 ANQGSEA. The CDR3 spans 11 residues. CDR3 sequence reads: CSVDGWNEQFF.

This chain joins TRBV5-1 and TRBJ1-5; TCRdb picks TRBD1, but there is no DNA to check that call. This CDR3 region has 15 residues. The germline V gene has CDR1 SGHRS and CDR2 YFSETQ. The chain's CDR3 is CASSFGETGNQPQHF.

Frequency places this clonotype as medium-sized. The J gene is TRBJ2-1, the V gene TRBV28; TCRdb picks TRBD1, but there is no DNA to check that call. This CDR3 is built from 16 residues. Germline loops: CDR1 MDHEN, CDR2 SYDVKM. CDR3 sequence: CASSLGGTSPYNEQFF.

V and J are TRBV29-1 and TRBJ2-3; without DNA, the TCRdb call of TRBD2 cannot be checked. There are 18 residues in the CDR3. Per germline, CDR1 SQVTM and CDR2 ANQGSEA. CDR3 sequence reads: CSGMGLAGEPPPTDTQYF.

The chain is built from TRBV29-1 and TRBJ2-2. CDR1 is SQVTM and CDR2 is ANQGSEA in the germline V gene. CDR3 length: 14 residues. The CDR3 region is CSVEDLSDAEELFF.

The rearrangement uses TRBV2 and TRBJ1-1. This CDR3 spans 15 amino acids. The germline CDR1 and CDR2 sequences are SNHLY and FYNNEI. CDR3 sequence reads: CASSLGIVMNTEAFF.

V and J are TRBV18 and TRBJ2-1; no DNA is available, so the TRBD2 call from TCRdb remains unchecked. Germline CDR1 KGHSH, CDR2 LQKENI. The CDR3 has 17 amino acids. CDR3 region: CASSSGLAGSSYNEQFF.

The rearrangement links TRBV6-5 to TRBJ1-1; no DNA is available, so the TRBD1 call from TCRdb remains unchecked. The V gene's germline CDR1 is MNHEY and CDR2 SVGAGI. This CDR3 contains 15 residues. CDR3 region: CARSPTGTGFTEAFF.

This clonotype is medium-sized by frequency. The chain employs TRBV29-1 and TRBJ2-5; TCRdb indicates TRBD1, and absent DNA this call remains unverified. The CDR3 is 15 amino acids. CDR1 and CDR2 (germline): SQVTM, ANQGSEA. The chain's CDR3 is CSVEVSGQPQETQYF.

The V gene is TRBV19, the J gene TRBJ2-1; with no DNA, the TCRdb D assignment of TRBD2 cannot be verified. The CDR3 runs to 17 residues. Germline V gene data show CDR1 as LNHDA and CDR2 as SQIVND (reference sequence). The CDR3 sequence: CASSIGTPLEMNNEQFF.

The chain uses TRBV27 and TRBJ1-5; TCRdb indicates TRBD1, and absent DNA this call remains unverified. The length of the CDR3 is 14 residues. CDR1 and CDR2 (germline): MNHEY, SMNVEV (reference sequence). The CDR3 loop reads CASSLSGGGHPQHF.

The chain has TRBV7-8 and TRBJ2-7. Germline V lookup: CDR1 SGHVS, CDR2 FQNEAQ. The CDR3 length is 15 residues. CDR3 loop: CASSLVDRSHYEQYF.

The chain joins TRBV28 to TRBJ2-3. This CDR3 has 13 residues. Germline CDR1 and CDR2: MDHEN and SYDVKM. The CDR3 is CASTISHTDTQYF.